One T cell receptor beta chain is described in this entry. The source of the sample is a study of CD8 T cells in Susac syndrome. Random-hexamer reverse transcription was applied to about 0.45 to 1 ug RNA. TCRdb redid the calling of the immunoSEQ multiplex PCR reads with MiXCR, one entry per CDR3 protein. This sample has about 130,000 distinct CDR3 sequences, with about 90% found just once. The CDR3 is made up of 15 amino acids. V lost 3 bases, J lost 3 bases, and 13 bases lay in between. The germline V gene encodes CDR1 MDHEN and CDR2 SYDVKM. The sample consisted of CD8+ T cells from PBMCs. The receptor was derived from a human donor with multiple sclerosis. V usage is TRBV28 and J usage is TRBJ2-3, with D perhaps matching TRBD1 (5 bases). CDR3 coding DNA: TGTGCCAGCAGTTTTTTTGGGGCAGGGACAGATACGCAGTATTTT. It codes for CASSFFGAGTDTQYF.